Following are 18 T cell receptor beta chains from one sample sequenced in a study of T-cell reconstitution after alpha-beta-depleted transplantation in children. TCRbeta library construction was performed incorporating unique molecular identifiers. TCRdb passed the PCR reads through MiXCR, listing each CDR3 protein once. The sample contains 95,000 to 150,000 distinct CDR3 sequences, approximately 22% of which appear only once. The specimen comprised PBMCs, mostly from graft donor cells, sampled 180 days after TCRalphabeta/CD19-depleted stem cell transplant. These TCRs come from a male patient aged 2 to 10 who had a stem cell transplant for chronic granulomatous disease, so the T cells may come from the graft donor.

Ten or more counts support this clonotype. The rearrangement joins TRBV20-1 to TRBJ2-7; a possible D gene is TRBD2 (5 bases). Germline CDR1 is DFQATT and CDR2 is SNEGSKA (reference sequence). With 3 bases removed from V and 6 bases from J, the gap between germline ends came to 12 bases. This CDR3 region has 12 residues. The DNA for the CDR3 is TGCAGTGCTAGGCCTCTAGCTCCCGAGCAGTACTTC. Residues: CSARPLAPEQYF.

The table lists this clonotype with many counts. V is TRBV29-1 and J is TRBJ1-1; 7 bases agree with TRBD1. V trimming: 7 bases; J trimming: 8 bases; junction bases outside the gene matches: 4. The CDR3 has 10 residues. Germline V gives CDR1 SQVTM, CDR2 ANQGSEA. Here the CDR3 reads CSARGQEAFF. In nucleotides, the CDR3 is TGCAGCGCCCGGGGACAGGAAGCTTTCTTT.

At least ten counts were recorded for this clonotype. The genes are TRBV5-1 and TRBJ2-1, with 11 positions matching TRBD2. The CDR3 has 17 residues. Per the germline V gene, CDR1 is SGHRS and CDR2 is YFSETQ. V dropped 3 bases and J dropped 6; count of bases not matched to a gene: 11. CDR3 in DNA: TGCGCCAGCAGCTCGGGACTTCGGCTAGCGGGGGGCAATGAGCAGTTCTTC. Translated, it gives CASSSGLRLAGGNEQFF.

CDR3 in amino acids: CSVEERTGFSYEQYF. The CDR3 DNA follows: TGCAGCGTTGAAGAACGGACAGGGTTCTCCTACGAGCAGTACTTC. The gene calls are TRBV29-1 and TRBJ2-7, with 8 bases that match TRBD1. The germline V gene encodes CDR1 SQVTM and CDR2 ANQGSEA. The J segment lost 0 bases and the V segment lost 0 bases, leaving 4 bases of the junction unmatched. The CDR3 has 15 residues.

The CDR3 DNA follows: TGTGCCAGCAGCTTGTATGGTAAAGAGACCCAGTACTTC. It codes for CASSLYGKETQYF. The chain is built from TRBV5-5 and TRBJ2-5; no firm D call. V lost 1 base and J 3 bases, leaving 7 bases between the germline ends. Germline values: CDR1 SGHKS, CDR2 YYEKEE (reference sequence). There are 13 residues in the CDR3.

Only a few counts were recorded for this clonotype. The chain has TRBV5-4 and TRBJ2-1; 8 bases are a match to TRBD1. Germline V lookup: CDR1 SGHNT, CDR2 YYREEE (reference sequence). Trimming removed 6 bases from V and 6 bases from J; junction bases left unmatched: 5. The CDR3 spans 13 residues. The CDR3 loop reads CASTGQGFNEQFF. In DNA form, the CDR3 reads TGTGCCAGCACCGGACAGGGCTTCAATGAGCAGTTCTTC.

This clonotype was picked up many times. The CDR3 protein is CASSLVGVQSSYEQYF. The CDR3 nucleotides read TGTGCCAGCAGCTTGGTCGGCGTACAGAGCTCCTACGAGCAGTACTTC. The chain couples TRBV5-6 to TRBJ2-7, with no clear D. Germline V gene data show CDR1 as SGHDT and CDR2 as YYEEEE. This CDR3 comprises 16 residues. The germline V and J ends were trimmed by 0 bases and 0 bases, with 13 bases remaining between them.

The chain carries TRBV6-5 and TRBJ1-6, with D perhaps matching TRBD1 (6 bases). Trimming cost V 5 bases and J 9 bases, with 8 bases left between them. This CDR3 is built from 12 residues. The V gene's germline CDR1 is MNHEY and CDR2 SVGAGI. The CDR3: CASSHRVSPLHF. In DNA form, the CDR3 reads TGTGCCAGCAGTCACAGGGTTTCACCCCTCCACTTT.

This clonotype was seen many times. The chain uses TRBV2 and TRBJ2-3; 9 bases map to TRBD2. Germline CDR1 SNHLY, CDR2 FYNNEI. With 8 bases clipped from V and 3 bases from J, the junction kept 18 bases outside the gene matches. The CDR3 totals 18 residues. Here the CDR3 DNA reads TGTGCCAGCGGGGACGAGATTGGCGGGGGGGCTTCGACAGATACGCAGTATTTT. Translating gives CASGDEIGGGASTDTQYF. The full variable domain, completed using reference TRBV2 and TRBJ2-3, is EPEVTQTPSHQVTQMGQEVILRCVPISNHLYFYWYRQILGQKVEFLVSFYNNEISEKSEIFDDQFSVERPDGSNFTLKIRSTKLEDSAMYFCASGDEIGGGASTDTQYFGPGTRLTVL.

This clonotype was seen a few times. The chain uses TRBV29-1 and TRBJ2-5; weak D call: TRBD1 (6 bases). The CDR3 loop spans 14 amino acids. In germline, CDR1 is SQVTM, CDR2 ANQGSEA. V lost 5 bases and J 2 bases, leaving 15 bases between the germline ends. CDR3 sequence (DNA): TGCAGCGTTAAATATACAGGGTGGCAAGAGACCCAGTACTTC. It yields the protein CSVKYTGWQETQYF. The full variable domain, rest sourced from reference TRBV29-1 and TRBJ2-5, is SAVISQKPSRDICQRGTSLTIQCQVDSQVTMMFWYRQQPGQSLTLIATANQGSEATYESGFVIDKFPISRPNLTFSTLTVSNMSPEDSSIYLCSVKYTGWQETQYFGPGTRLLVL.

This clonotype was counted ten times or more. The chain joins TRBV6-5 to TRBJ2-1; TRBD1 matches 7 bases. V was pared by 0 bases and J by 0 bases, with 5 bases of the junction left unmatched. Germline V gene data show CDR1 as MNHEY and CDR2 as SVGAGI. There are 17 residues in the CDR3. This chain's CDR3 is CASSYSTGLSSYNEQFF. Here the CDR3 DNA reads TGTGCCAGCAGTTACTCGACAGGGCTAAGCTCCTACAATGAGCAGTTCTTC.

This clonotype appeared many times. This chain connects TRBV27 to TRBJ2-7, with D tentatively TRBD2 (5 bases). The V gene lost 0 bases and the J gene lost 4 bases, with 7 bases spanning the gap. This CDR3 contains 13 residues. Germline V gene data show CDR1 as MNHEY and CDR2 as SMNVEV (reference sequence). This CDR3 is CASSLSGVYEQYF. CDR3 sequence (DNA): TGTGCCAGCAGTTTATCCGGGGTATACGAGCAGTACTTC.

V and J are TRBV20-1 and TRBJ2-7; D may be TRBD1 (6 bases). Germline CDR1 reads DFQATT; CDR2 reads SNEGSKA (reference sequence). Between the trimmed V and J ends, which lost 7 bases and 3 bases, there was a span of 25 bases. The CDR3 consists of 16 residues. CDR3 sequence: CSGARLNRENGYEQYF. The CDR3, as DNA: TGCAGTGGCGCGCGTCTAAACAGGGAGAACGGCTACGAGCAGTACTTC.

This clonotype appeared many times. The chain has TRBV20-1 and TRBJ2-7, with TRBD2 matching over 9 bases. CDR3 length: 16 residues. Germline CDR1 is DFQATT and CDR2 is SNEGSKA (reference sequence). Germline trimming cut 6 bases from V and 2 bases from J; bases unmatched to any gene: 14. CDR3 amino acids: CSAPRAAGGPPYEQYF. CDR3 coding DNA: TGCAGTGCCCCCCGGGCGGCGGGGGGGCCCCCCTACGAGCAGTACTTC.

This clonotype was seen many times. The rearrangement joins TRBV12-3 or TRBV12-4 to TRBJ2-7; perhaps TRBD1 as D (6 bases). The V and J ends lost 0 bases and 7 bases respectively, with 10 bases between them. The CDR3 has 13 amino acids. DNA for the CDR3: TGTGCCAGCAGTTTAGCAGACAGGAGAGAGCAGTACTTC. Amino acids: CASSLADRREQYF.

This clonotype was found a few times. The DNA of the CDR3 is TGTGCCAGCAGTTTAGGGGAATGGAGGTCACCCCTCCACTTT. Residues: CASSLGEWRSPLHF. This chain connects TRBV12-3 or TRBV12-4 to TRBJ1-6; D unresolved. V was clipped by 1 base and J by 10 bases, with 11 bases between them. There are 14 residues in the CDR3.

This clonotype has ten or more counts. The chain couples TRBV15 to TRBJ2-3, with 9 bases fitting TRBD2. The V gene's germline CDR1 is LNHNV and CDR2 YYDKDF (reference sequence). V was clipped by 5 bases and J by 5 bases; unmatched bases: 23. The CDR3 has 20 residues. The CDR3 loop reads CATSGPRDSRTSDLGDTQYF. The DNA for the CDR3 is TGTGCCACCAGCGGCCCCCGGGACAGTCGGACTAGCGACTTAGGAGATACGCAGTATTTT.

This chain uses TRBV27 with TRBJ2-1; weak D call: TRBD2 (5 bases). The germline V and J ends were trimmed by 1 base and 5 bases, with 12 bases remaining between them. CDR1 and CDR2 (germline): MNHEY, SMNVEV (reference sequence). This CDR3 is built from 15 residues. The CDR3 nucleotides are TGTGCCAGCAGTTTATTAATCGGGGTTAACAATGAGCAGTTCTTC. This translates into CASSLLIGVNNEQFF.